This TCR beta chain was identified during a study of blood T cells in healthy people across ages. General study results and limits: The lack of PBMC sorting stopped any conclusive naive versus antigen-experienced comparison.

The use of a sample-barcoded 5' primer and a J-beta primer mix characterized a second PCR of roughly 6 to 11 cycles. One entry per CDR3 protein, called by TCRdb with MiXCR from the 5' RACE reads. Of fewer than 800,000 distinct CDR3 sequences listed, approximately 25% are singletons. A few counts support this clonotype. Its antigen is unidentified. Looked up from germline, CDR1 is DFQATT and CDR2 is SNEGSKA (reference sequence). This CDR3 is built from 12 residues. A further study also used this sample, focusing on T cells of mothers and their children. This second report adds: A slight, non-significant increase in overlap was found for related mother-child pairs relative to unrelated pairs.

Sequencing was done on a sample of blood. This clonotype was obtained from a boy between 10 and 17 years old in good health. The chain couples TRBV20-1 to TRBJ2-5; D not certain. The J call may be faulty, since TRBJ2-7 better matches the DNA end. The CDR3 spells CSARFSTYEQYF. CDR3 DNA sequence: TGCAGTGCTAGGTTTAGCACCTACGAGCAGTACTTC.